These 7 T cell receptor beta chains came from one sample sequenced in a study of T cells in women clearing cervical HPV infection. The protocol was immunoSEQ multiplex PCR, while the TCRdb copy is restricted to in-frame clones and leaves out a portion. Here the sample table reports under 30,000 clones. The sequenced sample was blood buffy coat. Receptors were obtained from a woman between 18 and 70 years old with a cervical HPV16 infection that either progressed to CIN3+ or cleared (not recorded which).

About this clone: The read ends 3 residues before the CDR3 terminus; that terminus is restored from the germline J gene. The chain employs TRBV11-2 and TRBJ2-3, with D tentatively TRBD1 (5 bases). CDR1 and CDR2 (germline): SGHAT, FQNNGV. This CDR3 spans 13 amino acids. V lost 1 base and J lost 4, with 6 bases in between. CDR3 DNA (partial): TGTGCCAGCAGCTTAGGGGGCCCAGATACG. It codes for CASSLGGPDT. The complete CDR3 protein is CASSLGGPDTQYF.

Details on this clone: The missing CDR3 end, 3 residues past where the read stops, is filled in from the germline J gene. The chain has TRBV7-9 and TRBJ2-5; D remains unclear. The CDR3 length is 13 residues. Per the germline V gene, CDR1 is SEHNR and CDR2 is FQNEAQ (reference sequence). V was cut by 5 bases and J by 1 base, with 8 bases left in between. The CDR3 DNA, read in part, is TGTGCCAGCAGCCCAAGGGTCCAAGAGACC. As protein: CASSPRVQET. Given in full, the CDR3 is CASSPRVQETQYF.

On this clone itself: The CDR3 end lies 3 residues beyond the end of the read and is filled in from the germline J gene. The rearrangement links TRBV7-3 to TRBJ1-2; D unresolved. The CDR3 runs to 16 residues. CDR1 is SGHTA, CDR2 FQGTGA, per germline. The CDR3 loop reads CASTPRAGVPPDTYTF. The sequenced CDR3 bases are TGTGCCAGCACCCCGCGCGCGGGCGTGCCCCCAGATACC.

Details on this clone: The DNA ends 3 residues before the CDR3 does, and the rest of the CDR3 is filled in from the germline J gene. V is TRBV20-1 and J is TRBJ1-1; TRBD1 matches 9 bases. The germline CDR1 and CDR2 sequences are DFQATT and SNEGSKA (reference sequence). J was trimmed by 3 bases and V by 4 bases; bases with no gene match: 3. This CDR3 spans 13 amino acids. CDR3 residues: CSAKGQGDTEAFF. The covered CDR3 bases are TGCAGTGCTAAGGGACAGGGCGACACTGAA.

To note about this clone: An end of the junction does not agree with germline; a read error may underlie this. Incomplete CDR3 DNA: TGCAGCGTTGAGGCGCAGGGGCCTGTCTCTGGAAACGCC. Amino acid sequence: CSVEAQGPVSGNA. The entire CDR3 sequence reads CSVEAQGPVSGNAIYF. The chain recombines TRBV29-1 with TRBJ1-3, with D possibly TRBD1 on 6 matching bases. The sequence runs out 3 residues before the end of the CDR3; the remainder is reconstructed from the germline J gene. The CDR3 extends over 16 amino acids. Germline loops: CDR1 SQVTM, CDR2 ANQGSEA.

Details on this clone: The read gets to within 3 residues of the CDR3 end, and the germline J gene fills in the rest. The chain employs TRBV6-1 and TRBJ2-3, with 7 bases aligning to TRBD1. Germline V lookup: CDR1 MNHNS, CDR2 SASEGT. V shed 3 bases and J 8 bases; nucleotides not matched to a gene: 11. The CDR3 has 15 residues. This CDR3 reads CASSDRGSKRGTQYF. CDR3 bases read: TGTGCCAGCAGTGACAGGGGGTCCAAGAGGGGTACG.

About this clone itself: The missing CDR3 end, 3 residues past where the read stops, is filled in from the germline J gene. The chain is built from TRBV19 and TRBJ1-2; no clear D. Germline V gene data show CDR1 as LNHDA and CDR2 as SQIVND (reference sequence). CDR3 length: 15 residues. The DNA read from the CDR3 is TGTGCCAGTAGTATCGGGCGGGGTCTCTACAATGAC. Protein sequence: CASSIGRGLYND. The CDR3 in full is CASSIGRGLYNDYTF. The full variable domain, in which reference TRBV19 and TRBJ1-2 provide the parts outside the CDR3, is DGGITQSPKYLFRKEGQNVTLSCEQNLNHDAMYWYRQDPGQGLRLIYYSQIVNDFQKGDIAEGYSVSREKKESFPLTVTSAQKNPTAFYLCASSIGRGLYNDYTFGSGTRLTVV.